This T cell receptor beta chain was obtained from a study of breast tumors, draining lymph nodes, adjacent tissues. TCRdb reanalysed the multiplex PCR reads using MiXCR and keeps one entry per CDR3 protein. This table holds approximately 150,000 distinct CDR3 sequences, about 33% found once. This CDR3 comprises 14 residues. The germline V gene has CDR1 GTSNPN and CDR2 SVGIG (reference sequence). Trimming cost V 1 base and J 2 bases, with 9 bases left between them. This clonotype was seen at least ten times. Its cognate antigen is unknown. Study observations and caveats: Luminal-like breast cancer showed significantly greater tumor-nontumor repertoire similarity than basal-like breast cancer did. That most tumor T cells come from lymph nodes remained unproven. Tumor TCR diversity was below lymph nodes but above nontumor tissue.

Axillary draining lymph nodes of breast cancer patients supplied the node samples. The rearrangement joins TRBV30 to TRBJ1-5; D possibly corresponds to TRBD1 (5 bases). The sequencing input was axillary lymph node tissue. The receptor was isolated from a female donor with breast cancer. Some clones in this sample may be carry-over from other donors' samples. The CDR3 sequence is CAWSAGGGNQPQHF. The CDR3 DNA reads TGTGCCTGGAGTGCCGGGGGAGGCAATCAGCCCCAGCATTTT.